What follows are 32 T cell receptor beta chains derived from one specimen sequenced in a study of blood T cell repertoires in COVID-19. Method: immunoSEQ multiplex PCR; TCRdb's copy keeps in-frame clones and lacks some. The data hold roughly 70,000 clones, with approximately 89% observed a single time. Sequencing was performed on peripheral blood. The receptor source for this set is a man aged 55-75 years with acute or convalescent COVID-19.

The chain carries TRBV6-1 and TRBJ1-6; TRBD1 matches 8 bases. The germline gives CDR1 MNHNS, CDR2 SASEGT. This CDR3 contains 18 residues. V trimming: 2 bases; J trimming: 1 base; junction bases outside the gene matches: 7. CDR3 amino acids: CASSELRQGWSYNSPLHF. CDR3 sequence (DNA): TGTGCCAGCAGTGAATTAAGACAGGGGTGGTCCTATAATTCACCCCTCCACTTT.

The chain is built from TRBV5-6 and TRBJ2-2, with no clear D. The germline CDR1 and CDR2 sequences are SGHDT and YYEEEE. The CDR3 has 13 residues. V was shortened by 3 bases and J by 3 bases, with 6 bases between the two germline ends. The CDR3 spells CASSYSYTGELFF. DNA of the CDR3: TGTGCCAGCAGCTACTCTTACACCGGGGAGCTGTTTTTT. The full variable domain, rest sourced from reference TRBV5-6 and TRBJ2-2, is DAGVTQSPTHLIKTRGQQVTLRCSPKSGHDTVSWYQQALGQGPQFIFQYYEEEERQRGNFPDRFSGHQFPNYSSELNVNALLLGDSALYLCASSYSYTGELFFGEGSRLTVL.

V and J are TRBV6-6 and TRBJ2-6, with no clear D. Germline V gene data show CDR1 as MNHNY and CDR2 as SVGAGI (reference sequence). V lost 9 bases to trimming and J lost 4 bases, with 13 bases between them. The CDR3 length is 14 residues. CDR3 coding DNA: TGTGCCAGTAGAACTTTCCCGGGGGCCAACGTCCTGACTTTC. This encodes CASRTFPGANVLTF.

CDR3 coding DNA: TGTGCCAGCAGCCTTCTTATCGGACTAGCGGGGGGTTATGAGCAGTTCTTC. Its protein is CASSLLIGLAGGYEQFF. The rearrangement joins TRBV7-6 to TRBJ2-1, with 14 bases that match TRBD2. Germline V CDR1 and CDR2: SGHVS, FNYEAQ. The length of the CDR3 is 17 residues. After removal of 5 bases from V and 8 bases from J, the junction contained 11 bases not matched to a gene. The full variable domain, its missing parts supplied by reference TRBV7-6 and TRBJ2-1, is GAGVSQSPRYKVTKRGQDVALRCDPISGHVSLYWYRQALGQGPEFLTYFNYEAQQDKSGLPNDRFSAERPEGSISTLTIQRTEQRDSAMYRCASSLLIGLAGGYEQFFGPGTRLTVL.

This chain links TRBV27 with TRBJ2-1, with 7 positions matching TRBD1. V was clipped by 4 bases and J by 4 bases; unmatched bases: 4. The length of the CDR3 is 14 residues. Germline lookup yields CDR1 MNHEY and CDR2 SMNVEV (reference sequence). For the CDR3, the DNA is TGTGCCAGCAGTTCTTGGACAGGTTACAATGAGCAGTTCTTC. Its translation is CASSSWTGYNEQFF.

This clone was observed once. Different DNA sequences within this sample yield the same CDR3. The V gene is TRBV5-1, the J gene TRBJ1-2, with D possibly TRBD1 on 5 matching bases. Germline assignment: CDR1 SGHRS and CDR2 YFSETQ. The CDR3 totals 13 residues. V was trimmed by 0 bases and J by 5 bases, leaving 8 bases between them. CDR3 in DNA: TGCGCCAGCAGCTTGGAGGGGTCGTATGGCTACACCTTC. Protein: CASSLEGSYGYTF.

V gene TRBV27 combines with J gene TRBJ2-7; TRBD1 is a possible D gene (6 bases). This CDR3 comprises 14 residues. CDR1 MNHEY and CDR2 SMNVEV come from the germline V gene (reference sequence). The ends were cut back, 6 bases at V and 7 bases at J, with 19 bases in the middle. The CDR3, as DNA: TGTGCCAGCAGCCCGTCGACACAGGGAAATGAGCAGTACTTC. It specifies CASSPSTQGNEQYF.

The V and J genes are TRBV15 and TRBJ2-5; maybe TRBD2 (5 bases). V was clipped by 0 bases and J by 4 bases, with 15 bases between them. The CDR3 runs to 16 residues. Germline assignment: CDR1 LNHNV and CDR2 YYDKDF (reference sequence). The CDR3 nucleotides are TGTGCCACCAGCAGAGATAGGGAGAGTTCGGGAGAGACCCAGTACTTC. It specifies CATSRDRESSGETQYF.

This clone was counted a few times. This CDR3 reads CASSPGDRATYEQYF. The CDR3 DNA is TGTGCCAGCAGCCCTGGGGACAGGGCTACCTACGAGCAGTACTTC. The chain combines TRBV4-2 with TRBJ2-7, with TRBD1 matching 9 bases. CDR3 size: 15 residues. After removal of 4 bases from V and 2 bases from J, the junction contained 6 bases not matched to a gene. In germline, CDR1 is LGHNA, CDR2 YNFKEQ.

This chain links TRBV5-5 with TRBJ2-6; D ambiguous. Trimming removed 3 bases from V and 0 bases from J, with 13 bases in between. The CDR3 totals 17 residues. Germline V lookup: CDR1 SGHKS, CDR2 YYEKEE (reference sequence). The CDR3 is CASSSQIGFSGANVLTF. CDR3 in DNA: TGTGCCAGCAGCTCTCAAATCGGGTTCTCTGGGGCCAACGTCCTGACTTTC.

At least ten counts were recorded for this clone. This chain links TRBV6-5 with TRBJ2-7; 7 bases line up with TRBD2. The ends lost 2 bases at V and 4 bases at J; junction bases unmatched: 8. CDR3 size: 15 residues. Per the germline V gene, CDR1 is MNHEY and CDR2 is SVGAGI. The CDR3 DNA follows: TGTGCCAGCAGTTACCGGGATGGGGGGGGATACGAGCAGTACTTC. It specifies CASSYRDGGGYEQYF.

V and J are TRBV6-5 and TRBJ2-2; 9 bases match TRBD1. The CDR3 length is 14 residues. Germline values: CDR1 MNHEY, CDR2 SVGAGI. Trimming removed 6 bases from V and 5 bases from J; junction bases left unmatched: 4. In DNA, the CDR3 is TGTGCCAGCAGAAGGGGACAGGGAACCGGGGAGCTGTTTTTT. Translation gives CASRRGQGTGELFF.

This rearrangement joins TRBV9 to TRBJ1-1; 7 nucleotides agree with TRBD1. This CDR3 has 14 residues. V lost 4 bases to trimming and J lost 6 bases; unmatched junction nucleotides: 9. Germline V gene lookup returns CDR1 SGDLS and CDR2 YYNGEE. CDR3 DNA: TGTGCCAGCAGCCCCCGACAGGGAGAGGCTGAAGCTTTCTTT. It encodes CASSPRQGEAEAFF.

V gene TRBV5-6 combines with J gene TRBJ1-2, with a possible D match to TRBD1 (5 bases). Trimming pared 0 bases from V and 4 bases from J, leaving 13 bases between. The CDR3 covers 15 residues. Per the germline V gene, CDR1 is SGHDT and CDR2 is YYEEEE. CDR3 in DNA: TGTGCCAGCAGCTTGGGGGCAGGGCTAGGCTATGGCTACACCTTC. It translates to CASSLGAGLGYGYTF.

The chain links TRBV5-1 to TRBJ1-3; D not resolved. CDR3 length: 14 amino acids. V was trimmed by 4 bases and J by 0 bases, leaving 8 bases between them. Per germline, CDR1 SGHRS and CDR2 YFSETQ. CDR3 bases: TGCGCCAGCAGCCACGGGGTCTCTGGAAACACCATATATTTT. This codes for CASSHGVSGNTIYF. Drawing the rest from reference TRBV5-1 and TRBJ1-3, the complete variable domain is KAGVTQTPRYLIKTRGQQVTLSCSPISGHRSVSWYQQTPGQGLQFLFEYFSETQRNKGNFPGRFSGRQFSNSRSEMNVSTLELGDSALYLCASSHGVSGNTIYFGEGSWLTVV.

This CDR3 reads CASSLVQGAETEAFF. The CDR3 DNA reads as TGCGCCAGCAGCTTGGTTCAGGGGGCGGAAACTGAAGCTTTCTTT. V gene TRBV5-1 combines with J gene TRBJ1-1; 8 bases fit TRBD1. The CDR3 runs 15 residues. Trimming took 0 bases from V and 5 from J; bases not matched to a gene: 6. Germline V lookup: CDR1 SGHRS, CDR2 YFSETQ.

This chain joins TRBV10-2 and TRBJ1-5; tentatively, D is TRBD1 (5 bases). The CDR3 spans 15 residues. CDR1 is WSHSY and CDR2 is SAAADI in the germline V gene. The V and J ends lost 2 bases and 6 bases respectively, with 14 bases between them. DNA of the CDR3: TGCGCCAGCAGTGAGGGCCTCCGGGGGGGTCAGCCCCAGCATTTT. This translates into CASSEGLRGGQPQHF.

The rearrangement uses TRBV2 and TRBJ1-2; D uncertain. The CDR3 runs to 13 residues. Trimming shortened V by 1 base and J by 6 bases, and 9 bases separated the two germline ends. Looked up from germline, CDR1 is SNHLY and CDR2 is FYNNEI. CDR3 residues: CASSEVFHHGYTF. The CDR3 DNA reads as TGTGCCAGCAGTGAAGTGTTCCATCATGGCTACACCTTC.

V usage is TRBV4-1 and J usage is TRBJ2-1, with TRBD1 identical over 7 bases. The CDR3 is 17 residues long. Germline assignment: CDR1 MGHRA and CDR2 YSYEKL. The V gene end was trimmed by 4 bases and the J gene end by 0 bases; junction bases not matched to a gene: 9. This CDR3 reads CASSLSSDRSSYNEQFF. Here the CDR3 DNA reads TGCGCCAGCAGCCTCAGTTCGGACAGGAGCTCCTACAATGAGCAGTTCTTC.

This sequence joins TRBV11-3 and TRBJ2-5; D perhaps matches TRBD1 (6 bases). Trimming removed 4 bases at V and 9 bases at J, with 9 bases between. The germline CDR1 and CDR2 sequences are SGHNT and YENEEA. This CDR3 has 11 amino acids. The CDR3 region is CASSSRGPQYF. The DNA of the CDR3 is TGTGCCAGCAGCTCCAGGGGTCCCCAGTACTTC.

This clone was recorded a few times. The V call is TRBV5-1, the J call TRBJ2-6, with TRBD1 matching 8 bases. The length of the CDR3 is 17 residues. The trim removed 3 bases at V and 2 bases at J, leaving 7 bases unmatched. Germline V gene sequence: CDR1 SGHRS, CDR2 YFSETQ. The CDR3, as DNA: TGCGCCAGCAGCTACACAACGACAGGGGCTGGGGCCAACGTCCTGACTTTC. Translating gives CASSYTTTGAGANVLTF.

V is TRBV6-1 and J is TRBJ1-3, with a possible D match to TRBD1 (6 bases). The CDR3 has 20 residues. The V gene lost 2 bases and the J gene lost 2 bases, with 25 bases spanning the gap. The germline V gene has CDR1 MNHNS and CDR2 SASEGT. CDR3 loop: CASSETLLDGTPITGNTIYF. CDR3 sequence (DNA): TGTGCCAGCAGTGAAACCCTTTTGGACGGGACACCGATAACTGGAAACACCATATATTTT.

The gene calls are TRBV2 and TRBJ2-6; a weak D match, TRBD2 (5 bases). CDR3 size: 16 residues. The V gene lost 11 bases and the J gene lost 0 bases, with 17 bases spanning the gap. Germline assignment: CDR1 SNHLY and CDR2 FYNNEI. The DNA for the CDR3 is TGTGCCGGAGGCGGCTCTATAAGCTCTGGGGCCAACGTCCTGACTTTC. Encoded protein: CAGGGSISSGANVLTF.

This sequence joins TRBV19 and TRBJ2-7; TRBD2 matches 9 bases. V shed 2 bases, J shed 5 bases, and the junction held 4 bases outside the gene matches. CDR1 and CDR2 from the germline V gene are LNHDA and SQIVND (reference sequence). The CDR3 totals 14 residues. The CDR3 protein is CASSIRTSVNEQYF. The CDR3 bases are TGTGCCAGTAGTATACGGACTAGCGTCAACGAGCAGTACTTC.

The chain has TRBV5-1 and TRBJ2-3; possibly TRBD2 for D (5 bases). This CDR3 is 13 amino acids long. Trimming removed 0 bases at V and 6 bases at J, with 8 bases between. Per the germline V gene, CDR1 is SGHRS and CDR2 is YFSETQ. The CDR3 loop is CASSLGTDDTQYF. In DNA, the CDR3 is TGCGCCAGCAGCTTGGGGACTGATGATACGCAGTATTTT.

The gene calls are TRBV5-1 and TRBJ2-1; TRBD2 matches 10 bases. The CDR3 consists of 18 residues. The germline V gene has CDR1 SGHRS and CDR2 YFSETQ. V was clipped by 0 bases and J by 7 bases; unmatched bases: 13. The CDR3 bases are TGCGCCAGCAGCTTGGAGGTTCTAGCGGGGGCCCTCGGGAATGAGCAGTTCTTC. This encodes CASSLEVLAGALGNEQFF. Combining the CDR3 with reference TRBV5-1 and TRBJ2-1 gives the whole variable domain KAGVTQTPRYLIKTRGQQVTLSCSPISGHRSVSWYQQTPGQGLQFLFEYFSETQRNKGNFPGRFSGRQFSNSRSEMNVSTLELGDSALYLCASSLEVLAGALGNEQFFGPGTRLTVL.

The V call is TRBV18, the J call TRBJ2-7; D possibly corresponds to TRBD2 (5 bases). CDR1 and CDR2 from the germline V gene are KGHSH and LQKENI. The length of the CDR3 is 12 residues. Trimming left V 3 bases short and J 5 bases short, with 8 bases between. The CDR3 is CASSPLGNEQYF. As DNA, the CDR3 is TGTGCCAGCTCACCCCTCGGGAACGAGCAGTACTTC.

V and J are TRBV5-1 and TRBJ2-3, with 7 bases identical to TRBD2. Germline loops: CDR1 SGHRS, CDR2 YFSETQ. The V segment lost 0 bases and the J segment 0 bases; nucleotides outside the gene matches: 10. The CDR3 runs to 18 residues. This CDR3 reads CASSLGSFGGSSTDTQYF. As DNA, the CDR3 is TGCGCCAGCAGCTTGGGATCGTTCGGGGGGTCAAGCACAGATACGCAGTATTTT.

V usage is TRBV5-4 and J usage is TRBJ1-1, with unresolved D. V lost 3 bases and J lost 1, with 13 bases in between. The CDR3 is made up of 15 amino acids. Looked up from germline, CDR1 is SGHNT and CDR2 is YYREEE (reference sequence). Here the CDR3 DNA reads TGTGCCAGCAGCTCCACCTGGGCATCGAACACTGAAGCTTTCTTT. Its translation: CASSSTWASNTEAFF. The whole variable domain, remainder taken from reference TRBV5-4 and TRBJ1-1, is ETGVTQSPTHLIKTRGQQVTLRCSSQSGHNTVSWYQQALGQGPQFIFQYYREEENGRGNFPPRFSGLQFPNYSSELNVNALELDDSALYLCASSSTWASNTEAFFGQGTRLTVV.

The chain is built from TRBV3-1 (or the pseudogene TRBV3-2) and TRBJ1-2; D is unclear. Germline CDR1 reads LGHDT; CDR2 reads YNNKEL (reference sequence). This CDR3 has 13 amino acids. Deletions cut 1 base from V and 0 bases from J, with 3 bases between. As DNA, the CDR3 is TGTGCCAGCAGCCAAGTATCTAACTATGGCTACACCTTC. This translates into CASSQVSNYGYTF.

V gene TRBV5-1 combines with J gene TRBJ2-7; D unresolved. Between the trimmed V and J ends, which lost 6 bases and 0 bases, there was a span of 7 bases. The length of the CDR3 is 12 residues. Germline V gives CDR1 SGHRS, CDR2 YFSETQ. CDR3 protein: CASMGASYEQYF. The CDR3 coding sequence is TGCGCCAGCATGGGCGCCTCCTACGAGCAGTACTTC.

This chain joins TRBV18 and TRBJ1-5; 9 bases fit TRBD1. Trimming removed 3 bases from V and 6 bases from J; junction bases left unmatched: 9. The V gene's germline CDR1 is KGHSH and CDR2 LQKENI. There are 16 residues in the CDR3. CDR3 bases: TGTGCCAGCTCACCCTGGGGGACAGGGCAACCTCAGCCCCAGCATTTT. It is translated as CASSPWGTGQPQPQHF.